This is a list of T cell receptor beta chains from one sample in a study of beta chain features in type 1 diabetes. Sequencing was performed with immunoSEQ multiplex PCR; in TCRdb, only in-frame clones are kept and a portion is missing. The table lists roughly 500,000 clones, approximately 30% of them singletons, with around 0.065% in the top ten. The material sequenced was naive CD4+ T cells from blood. Receptors originate from a man younger than 35 in good health. Each CDR3 is given with its conserved first and last residue. The D gene is left open where the match is weak. Size is stated for part of the rows, as once, few or many counts, or as a class when the clone is expanded.

V gene	J gene	D gene	clone size	CDR3 protein	CDR3 DNA
TRBV7-2	TRBJ2-5	TRBD2	few	CASSFLAGGGQETQYF	TGTGCCAGCAGCTTCCTAGCGGGAGGAGGGCAAGAGACCCAGTACTTC
TRBV29-1	TRBJ2-1	.	.	CSVEAEYSYNEQFF	TGCAGCGTTGAGGCGGAATACTCCTACAATGAGCAGTTCTTC
TRBV7-9	TRBJ2-7	.	.	CASTVGTYEQYF	TGTGCCAGCACCGTTGGGACCTACGAGCAGTACTTC
TRBV7-9	TRBJ2-7	TRBD2	.	CASSLEVAGNYEQYF	TGTGCCAGCAGCTTAGAGGTAGCGGGCAACTACGAGCAGTACTTC
TRBV7-2	TRBJ1-2	TRBD1	.	CASSLYQGANYGYTF	TGTGCCAGCAGCTTATATCAGGGGGCTAACTATGGCTACACCTTC
TRBV7-2	TRBJ2-3	TRBD2	.	CASSLTRGGTDTQYF	TGTGCCAGCAGCCTCACGCGGGGGGGTACAGATACGCAGTATTTT
TRBV30	TRBJ1-3	.	few	CAWKGPYGNTIYF	TGTGCCTGGAAGGGTCCTTACGGAAACACCATATATTTT
TRBV30	TRBJ1-1	.	.	CAWSAGWLGNTEAFF	TGTGCCTGGAGTGCAGGGTGGCTTGGAAACACTGAAGCTTTCTTT
TRBV5-6	TRBJ2-7	.	.	CASSLVASDPYEQYF	TGTGCCAGCAGCTTGGTCGCGAGCGATCCCTACGAGCAGTACTTC
TRBV29-1	TRBJ1-2	TRBD1	.	CSVGQGNYGYTF	TGCAGCGTTGGACAGGGCAACTATGGCTACACCTTC
TRBV30	TRBJ2-2	.	few	CAWSVRQANTGELFF	TGTGCCTGGAGTGTAAGACAGGCTAACACCGGGGAGCTGTTTTTT
TRBV30	TRBJ2-3	.	.	CAWSPDRSGSTDTQYF	TGTGCCTGGAGTCCCGACAGGTCCGGGAGCACAGATACGCAGTATTTT
TRBV30	TRBJ1-4	.	.	CAWGRGTNEKLFF	TGTGCCTGGGGTAGGGGGACTAATGAAAAACTGTTTTTT
TRBV5-4	TRBJ2-7	TRBD2	.	CASSRTSGRYEQYF	TGTGCCAGCAGCCGGACTAGCGGGAGATACGAGCAGTACTTC
TRBV10-3	TRBJ2-1	TRBD2	.	CATDPGLAGGGNEQFF	TGTGCCACCGACCCGGGACTAGCGGGAGGTGGAAATGAGCAGTTCTTC
TRBV11-1	TRBJ1-2	TRBD1	.	CASSQDRGHGYTF	TGTGCCAGCAGCCAAGACAGGGGCCATGGCTACACCTTC
TRBV30	TRBJ2-7	TRBD2	.	CAQKPSGNYEQYF	TGTGCCCAGAAACCTAGCGGGAATTACGAGCAGTACTTC
TRBV7-2	TRBJ1-2	TRBD1	few	CASSLGPRTGSGYTF	TGTGCCAGCAGCTTAGGCCCCCGGACAGGGTCAGGCTACACCTTC
TRBV27	TRBJ1-1	.	.	CASSPPWQGRAFF	TGTGCCAGCAGTCCGCCGTGGCAGGGGCGGGCTTTCTTT
TRBV7-9	TRBJ1-2	TRBD1	once	CASRWNTGTGKFYGYTF	TGTGCCAGCAGGTGGAACACCGGGACAGGGAAATTCTATGGCTACACCTTC
TRBV7-9	TRBJ2-1	TRBD1	few	CASSPLVTGGFF	TGTGCCAGCAGTCCCCTAGTCACAGGGGGCTTCTTC
TRBV5-6	TRBJ2-3	.	.	CASSLDPGTDTQYF	TGTGCCAGCAGCTTGGATCCGGGTACGGATACGCAGTATTTT
TRBV7-3	TRBJ2-3	TRBD2	few	CASSLGLAGGADTQYF	TGTGCCAGCAGCCTCGGACTAGCGGGAGGAGCAGATACGCAGTATTTT
TRBV29-1	TRBJ2-1	TRBD2	.	CSALLAGGNEQFF	TGCAGCGCCCTACTAGCGGGAGGAAATGAGCAGTTCTTC
TRBV4-1	TRBJ1-1	TRBD1	.	CASSRGRGLGTEAFF	TGCGCCAGCAGCCGGGGCAGGGGGCTTGGCACTGAAGCTTTCTTT
TRBV5-4	TRBJ2-7	.	.	CASSLLGVYEQYF	TGTGCCAGCAGCTTGCTAGGGGTCTACGAGCAGTACTTC
TRBV30	TRBJ1-4	TRBD1	.	CAWSADRDDEKLFF	TGTGCCTGGAGTGCAGACAGGGATGACGAAAAACTGTTTTTT
TRBV10-3	TRBJ2-3	TRBD2	few	CAAQREPPNTQYF	TGTGCCGCACAGCGGGAGCCCCCGAATACGCAGTATTTT
TRBV6-5	TRBJ1-1	TRBD1	.	CASRDRGKNTEAFF	TGTGCCAGCAGAGACAGGGGGAAAAACACTGAAGCTTTCTTT
TRBV29-1	TRBJ2-7	TRBD1	.	CSVDRQGSDEQYF	TGCAGCGTTGACAGACAGGGGTCGGACGAGCAGTACTTC
TRBV30	TRBJ2-7	.	once	CAWRTRDKDYEQYF	TGTGCCTGGAGAACCCGGGACAAAGACTACGAGCAGTACTTC
TRBV29-1	TRBJ2-1	.	.	CSARQAGGSYNEQFF	TGCAGCGCAAGACAGGCCGGGGGCTCCTACAATGAGCAGTTCTTC
TRBV5-1	TRBJ2-2	.	.	CTSAQGNTGELFF	TGCACCAGCGCCCAGGGGAATACCGGGGAGCTGTTTTTT
TRBV30	TRBJ1-3	.	few	CAWSAGSTVGNTIYF	TGTGCCTGGAGTGCGGGCAGCACGGTCGGAAACACCATATATTTT
TRBV9	TRBJ1-1	.	few	CASSQGQSTEAFF	TGTGCCAGCAGCCAGGGGCAGTCCACTGAAGCTTTCTTT
TRBV7-8	TRBJ2-3	TRBD2	.	CASSLGAGADTQYF	TGTGCCAGCAGCTTAGGTGCGGGGGCAGATACGCAGTATTTT
TRBV30	TRBJ2-1	.	.	CAWSKRGSSYNEQFF	TGTGCCTGGAGTAAACGGGGTAGCTCCTACAATGAGCAGTTCTTC
TRBV18	TRBJ2-2	.	.	CASSPAGELFF	TGTGCCAGCTCACCCGCCGGGGAGCTGTTTTTT
TRBV28	TRBJ2-1	.	.	CASSLSGVVNEQFF	TGTGCCAGCAGTTTATCAGGGGTGGTCAATGAGCAGTTCTTC
TRBV28	TRBJ2-1	.	.	CASSSPYNEQFF	TGTGCCAGCAGTTCACCTTACAATGAGCAGTTCTTC
TRBV30	TRBJ1-1	.	few	CAWSVSLATEAFF	TGTGCCTGGAGTGTCTCCTTGGCCACTGAAGCTTTCTTT
TRBV7-2	TRBJ1-1	.	.	CASSLGYNTEAFF	TGTGCCAGCAGCTTAGGATATAACACTGAAGCTTTCTTT
TRBV30	TRBJ2-1	TRBD2	few	CASLGLAKAEQFF	TGTGCCTCTTTAGGACTAGCTAAGGCTGAGCAGTTCTTC
TRBV5-1	TRBJ1-5	.	.	CASSLGVVGQPQHF	TGCGCCAGCAGCTTGGGCGTCGTAGGCCAGCCCCAGCATTTT
TRBV11-1	TRBJ2-4	.	.	CASTPGRHLNIQYF	TGTGCCAGCACCCCTGGCCGACACCTTAACATTCAGTACTTC
TRBV15	TRBJ2-3	TRBD2	.	CATSRRLAGTTDTQYF	TGTGCCACCAGCAGGCGACTAGCGGGCACCACAGATACGCAGTATTTT
TRBV4-2	TRBJ1-4	.	few	CASSQGGRATNEKLFF	TGTGCCAGCAGCCAAGGAGGACGAGCAACTAATGAAAAACTGTTTTTT
TRBV14	TRBJ2-3	.	few	CASSQERVRDTQYF	TGTGCCAGCAGCCAAGAGCGGGTCAGAGATACGCAGTATTTT
TRBV9	TRBJ2-2	TRBD2	.	CASSVGTSGRVGELFF	TGTGCCAGCAGCGTCGGGACTAGCGGGAGGGTCGGGGAGCTGTTTTTT
TRBV30	TRBJ1-1	.	.	CAWSDGRGNTEAFF	TGTGCCTGGAGTGACGGGAGGGGAAACACTGAAGCTTTCTTT
TRBV5-4	TRBJ2-6	TRBD1	.	CASSTGQTRSGANVLTF	TGTGCCAGCAGCACGGGACAGACGAGGTCTGGGGCCAACGTCCTGACTTTC
TRBV29-1	TRBJ2-1	.	few	CSVALQGGGNEQFF	TGCAGCGTAGCCTTACAGGGAGGGGGCAATGAGCAGTTCTTC
TRBV30	TRBJ1-1	TRBD1	few	CAWSREQGAWSTEAFF	TGTGCCTGGAGTCGAGAACAGGGGGCATGGAGCACTGAAGCTTTCTTT
TRBV5-1	TRBJ2-7	TRBD2	.	CASSPGAGGPVEQYF	TGCGCCAGCAGCCCCGGAGCGGGAGGGCCGGTCGAGCAGTACTTC
TRBV30	TRBJ1-1	.	few	CAWSIAQVNTEAFF	TGTGCCTGGAGTATCGCACAGGTGAACACTGAAGCTTTCTTT